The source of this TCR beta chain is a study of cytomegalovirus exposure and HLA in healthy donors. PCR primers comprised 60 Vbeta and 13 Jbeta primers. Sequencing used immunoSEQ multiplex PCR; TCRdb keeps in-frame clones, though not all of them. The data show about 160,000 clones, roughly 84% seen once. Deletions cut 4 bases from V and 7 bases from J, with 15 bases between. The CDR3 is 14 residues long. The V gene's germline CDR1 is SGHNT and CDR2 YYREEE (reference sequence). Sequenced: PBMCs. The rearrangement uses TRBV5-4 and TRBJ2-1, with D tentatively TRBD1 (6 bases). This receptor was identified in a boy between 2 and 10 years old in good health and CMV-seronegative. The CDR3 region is CASSPGHLGNEQFF. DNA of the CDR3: TGTGCCAGCAGCCCGGGACACCTGGGGAATGAGCAGTTCTTC.